These 32 T cell receptor beta chains originate from one sample sequenced in a study of blood T cell repertoires in COVID-19. Generated by immunoSEQ multiplex PCR, the TCRdb table keeps only in-frame clones and is missing some. This table holds 250,000 or so clones, 70% to 90% found once. The sequencing sample was made of peripheral blood. Every receptor here comes from a man aged 60 to 69 with acute or convalescent COVID-19.

The chain is built from TRBV28 and TRBJ1-5, with 8 positions matching TRBD1. V was pared by 5 bases and J by 5 bases, with 5 bases of the junction left unmatched. CDR1 and CDR2 from the germline V gene are MDHEN and SYDVKM. This CDR3 contains 14 residues. The CDR3 region is CASSPQTGDQPQHF. In DNA form, the CDR3 reads TGTGCCAGCAGTCCTCAGACAGGGGATCAGCCCCAGCATTTT.

The genes are TRBV19 and TRBJ2-7; possibly TRBD2 for D (6 bases). CDR1 LNHDA and CDR2 SQIVND come from the germline V gene (reference sequence). Trimming cost V 4 bases and J 6 bases, with 16 bases left between them. CDR3 size: 14 residues. CDR3 residues: CASSTPGLLVEQYF. CDR3 DNA sequence: TGTGCCAGTAGTACGCCGGGACTCCTGGTCGAGCAGTACTTC.

This chain links TRBV11-2 with TRBJ1-5, with no clear D. The CDR3 has 13 residues. Trimming removed 1 base from V and 5 bases from J, with 6 bases in between. In germline, CDR1 is SGHAT, CDR2 FQNNGV. In DNA form, the CDR3 reads TGTGCCAGCAGCTTAGGAGCGGATCAGCCCCAGCATTTT. Encoded protein: CASSLGADQPQHF.

V and J are TRBV7-2 and TRBJ1-3, with 12 bases identical to TRBD1. Per the germline V gene, CDR1 is SGHTA and CDR2 is FQGNSA. CDR3 size: 18 residues. J gave up 4 bases and V 5 bases, and 12 bases lay outside the gene matches. CDR3 amino acids: CASSPSGTGGRRGNTIYF. CDR3 DNA sequence: TGTGCCAGCAGCCCTTCCGGGACAGGGGGCAGAAGGGGAAACACCATATATTTT.

This chain uses TRBV7-2 with TRBJ2-1; D is undetermined. The germline V gene encodes CDR1 SGHTA and CDR2 FQGNSA. This CDR3 has 14 amino acids. Trimming cost V 5 bases and J 5 bases, with 13 bases left between them. The CDR3 protein is CASSPRLVNNEQFF. The CDR3 coding sequence is TGTGCCAGCAGCCCCAGACTCGTTAACAATGAGCAGTTCTTC. The full variable domain, its missing parts supplied by reference TRBV7-2 and TRBJ2-1, is GAGVSQSPSNKVTEKGKDVELRCDPISGHTALYWYRQSLGQGLEFLIYFQGNSAPDKSGLPSDRFSAERTGGSVSTLTIQRTQQEDSAVYLCASSPRLVNNEQFFGPGTRLTVL.

This sequence joins TRBV25-1 and TRBJ2-2; TRBD1 is a possible D gene (6 bases). From germline, CDR1 is MGHDK and CDR2 SYGVNS. This CDR3 region has 15 residues. Trimming took off 11 bases at V and 1 base at J, with 17 bases between the two ends. The CDR3 bases are TGTGCCGTAGAGGGGGTCTTTGGGAACACCGGGGAGCTGTTTTTT. It encodes CAVEGVFGNTGELFF.

Points on this clone: The sample carries other DNA sequences with the same CDR3. This chain connects TRBV7-3 to TRBJ2-1; possibly TRBD2 for D (5 bases). V lost 5 bases and J lost 3, with 8 bases in between. The CDR3 loop spans 13 amino acids. Germline loops: CDR1 SGHTA, CDR2 FQGTGA. The CDR3 nucleotides are TGTGCCAGCAGCCCAGGAGGCTACAATGAGCAGTTCTTC. The encoded protein is CASSPGGYNEQFF.

The chain carries TRBV9 and TRBJ2-3; D might be TRBD2 (6 bases). The germline V and J ends were trimmed by 0 bases and 3 bases, with 11 bases remaining between them. Germline V gene sequence: CDR1 SGDLS, CDR2 YYNGEE. This CDR3 region has 15 residues. CDR3 protein: CASSVDPGATDTQYF. CDR3 nucleotides: TGTGCCAGCAGCGTAGACCCGGGAGCAACAGATACGCAGTATTTT.

This clone was observed a single time. This sequence joins TRBV4-1 and TRBJ2-5; no reliable D call. Germline V gene data show CDR1 as MGHRA and CDR2 as YSYEKL. This CDR3 has 16 residues. The germline V and J ends were trimmed by 0 bases and 4 bases, with 15 bases remaining between them. The CDR3: CASSQDTGTLRETQYF. In DNA, the CDR3 is TGCGCCAGCAGCCAAGATACGGGTACCCTTAGAGAGACCCAGTACTTC.

The V call is TRBV6-6, the J call TRBJ2-5; TRBD1 matches 9 bases. The CDR3 sequence is 14 residues long. With 4 bases clipped from V and 4 bases from J, the junction kept 4 bases outside the gene matches. Per the germline V gene, CDR1 is MNHNY and CDR2 is SVGAGI (reference sequence). The DNA for the CDR3 is TGTGCCAGCAGTTCCTACAGGGGGCCAGAGACCCAGTACTTC. Its translation is CASSSYRGPETQYF.

The chain has TRBV14 and TRBJ2-7, with 9 nucleotides matching TRBD1. Germline V lookup: CDR1 SGHDN, CDR2 FVKESK. The V gene end was trimmed by 4 bases and the J gene end by 2 bases; junction bases not matched to a gene: 9. The CDR3 length is 16 residues. CDR3 sequence reads: CASSLGGTGIPYEQYF. The CDR3 nucleotides read TGTGCCAGCAGCCTTGGGGGGACAGGGATTCCCTACGAGCAGTACTTC. Supplemented by reference TRBV14 and TRBJ2-7, the full variable domain reads EAGVTQFPSHSVIEKGQTVTLRCDPISGHDNLYWYRRVMGKEIKFLLHFVKESKQDESGMPNNRFLAERTGGTYSTLKVQPAELEDSGVYFCASSLGGTGIPYEQYFGPGTRLTVT.

This clone has more than one count but fewer than ten. CDR3 DNA sequence: TGCAGCGTCGGGACAGATAGTGGCTACACCTTC. Encoded protein: CSVGTDSGYTF. This sequence joins TRBV29-1 and TRBJ1-2; 7 positions match TRBD1. From germline, CDR1 is SQVTM and CDR2 ANQGSEA. V gave up 6 bases and J gave up 7 bases; unmatched junction bases: 5. This CDR3 is built from 11 residues.

V is TRBV2 and J is TRBJ1-2; the match to TRBD1 covers 9 bases. V was clipped by 5 bases and J by 10 bases; unmatched bases: 11. This CDR3 has 14 residues. CDR1 and CDR2 from the germline V gene are SNHLY and FYNNEI. This CDR3 reads CASSLYTGTGPYTF. CDR3 DNA: TGTGCCAGCAGTCTTTATACCGGGACAGGGCCCTACACCTTC.

This clone has only one observation. The rearrangement links TRBV11-3 to TRBJ2-5; 9 bases agree with TRBD2. Germline trimming cut 4 bases from V and 5 bases from J; bases unmatched to any gene: 11. CDR3 length: 16 amino acids. From germline, CDR1 is SGHNT and CDR2 YENEEA. DNA for the CDR3: TGTGCCAGCAGCTCAAGAGCCTTAGCGGGAGTGGAGACCCAGTACTTC. It is translated as CASSSRALAGVETQYF.

The chain links TRBV7-8 to TRBJ1-4, with D possibly being TRBD1 (6 bases). Trimming removed 1 base from V and 6 bases from J, with 12 bases in between. The CDR3 is made up of 15 amino acids. Germline CDR1 and CDR2: SGHVS and FQNEAQ. CDR3: CASSLGTVFDEKLFF. CDR3 bases: TGTGCCAGCAGCTTAGGGACAGTCTTTGATGAAAAACTGTTTTTT.

The rearrangement uses TRBV4-2 and TRBJ2-1; TRBD1 aligns across 8 bases. V lost 0 bases to trimming and J lost 11 bases; unmatched junction nucleotides: 9. CDR1 is LGHNA, CDR2 YNFKEQ, per germline. The CDR3 is made up of 15 amino acids. CDR3 sequence: CASSQDQGAVTQQFF. Here the CDR3 DNA reads TGTGCCAGCAGCCAAGATCAGGGGGCTGTAACCCAGCAGTTCTTC.

The chain employs TRBV19 and TRBJ2-3; no clear D gene. This CDR3 spans 14 amino acids. Germline CDR1 LNHDA, CDR2 SQIVND (reference sequence). V lost 4 bases to trimming and J lost 0 bases, with 8 bases between them. CDR3 sequence reads: CASSNGMSTDTQYF. The CDR3 coding sequence is TGTGCCAGTAGTAACGGTATGAGCACAGATACGCAGTATTTT.

The V gene is TRBV15, the J gene TRBJ2-1; 11 bases map to TRBD2. This CDR3 contains 15 residues. The junction had 2 bases not matched to a gene; V was cut back by 3 bases and J by 4 bases. Germline V lookup: CDR1 LNHNV, CDR2 YYDKDF (reference sequence). The DNA of the CDR3 is TGTGCCACCAGCAGGACTAGCGGGGTATACAATGAGCAGTTCTTC. Protein product: CATSRTSGVYNEQFF.

The table lists this clone with a few counts. The chain links TRBV5-1 to TRBJ1-2, with D maybe TRBD1 (6 bases). Per the germline V gene, CDR1 is SGHRS and CDR2 is YFSETQ. V was clipped by 4 bases and J by 6 bases, with 19 bases between them. The CDR3 length is 15 residues. The CDR3 region has the DNA TGCGCCAGCAGCGTTACCACAGGGACCGGGAATGGCTACACCTTC. Translated: CASSVTTGTGNGYTF.

V usage is TRBV5-6 and J usage is TRBJ1-2, with 9 bases identical to TRBD1. Germline loops: CDR1 SGHDT, CDR2 YYEEEE. CDR3 size: 13 residues. The V segment lost 2 bases and the J segment 8 bases; nucleotides outside the gene matches: 4. CDR3 region: CASSLQGARGYTF. The CDR3 DNA follows: TGTGCCAGCAGCTTACAGGGGGCGCGAGGCTACACCTTC.

The chain joins TRBV6-6 to TRBJ2-7; D is ambiguous. Trimming left V 0 bases short and J 3 bases short, with 6 bases between. Germline V gene sequence: CDR1 MNHNY, CDR2 SVGAGI (reference sequence). The CDR3 length is 13 residues. The CDR3 DNA follows: TGTGCCAGCAGTTACTCTTATAACTACGAGCAGTACTTC. It yields the protein CASSYSYNYEQYF.

J is TRBJ2-3 and V is TRBV3-1 (or the pseudogene TRBV3-2), with unresolved D. Germline V gene sequence: CDR1 LGHDT, CDR2 YNNKEL (reference sequence). The length of the CDR3 is 15 residues. Trimming removed 1 base from V and 1 base from J, with 9 bases in between. CDR3 amino acids: CASSQGTIGTDTQYF. Here the CDR3 DNA reads TGTGCCAGCAGCCAAGGAACTATAGGCACAGATACGCAGTATTTT.

The CDR3 DNA is TGTGCCAGCAGCACCTCGACAGGGGTTGTCACTGAAGCTTTCTTT. As protein: CASSTSTGVVTEAFF. The chain joins TRBV7-2 to TRBJ1-1; 8 nucleotides line up with TRBD1. Germline V gene lookup returns CDR1 SGHTA and CDR2 FQGNSA. The length of the CDR3 is 15 residues. The J segment lost 4 bases and the V segment lost 5 bases, leaving 9 bases of the junction unmatched.

The V call is TRBV11-2, the J call TRBJ2-7, with 7 bases identical to TRBD2. This CDR3 is 16 amino acids long. The germline V gene has CDR1 SGHAT and CDR2 FQNNGV. V shed 8 bases, J shed 2 bases, and the junction held 15 bases outside the gene matches. CDR3 nucleotides: TGTGCCAGCGGCCCTTCTGGGAGGGCCTTTCCCTACGAGCAGTACTTC. It encodes CASGPSGRAFPYEQYF.

Only a few counts were recorded for this clone. The chain employs TRBV2 and TRBJ2-5; 7 nucleotides match TRBD2. The CDR3 length is 15 residues. The V segment lost 3 bases and the J segment 5 bases; nucleotides outside the gene matches: 9. The germline CDR1 and CDR2 sequences are SNHLY and FYNNEI. The CDR3 nucleotides are TGTGCCAGCAGTGACCTTCGAGCGGGGCTGGAGACCCAGTACTTC. It yields the protein CASSDLRAGLETQYF.

The chain couples TRBV20-1 to TRBJ1-5, with D unclear. The V end was cut by 3 bases, the J end by 8 bases, with 17 bases between. The CDR3 length is 14 residues. CDR1 is DFQATT, CDR2 SNEGSKA, per germline (reference sequence). The CDR3 DNA reads as TGCAGTGCTAGTCTCGGGGTAGGGATGAAGCCCCAGCATTTT. Its protein product is CSASLGVGMKPQHF.

V usage is TRBV3-1 (or the pseudogene TRBV3-2) and J usage is TRBJ1-1; tentatively, D is TRBD1 (5 bases). V gave up 2 bases and J gave up 0 bases, with 7 bases separating them. This CDR3 region has 14 residues. CDR1 is LGHDT and CDR2 is YNNKEL in the germline V gene (reference sequence). The CDR3 reads CASSQRGMNTEAFF. CDR3 nucleotide sequence: TGTGCCAGCAGCCAACGGGGGATGAACACTGAAGCTTTCTTT.

This clone was seen a single time. This chain links TRBV28 with TRBJ1-2; maybe TRBD1 (5 bases). The CDR3 covers 15 residues. In germline, CDR1 is MDHEN, CDR2 SYDVKM. V was pared by 5 bases and J by 6 bases, with 19 bases between. The CDR3 coding sequence is TGTGCCAGCAGTCCCCACCGGGGAGGGACCGATGGCTACACCTTC. Protein: CASSPHRGGTDGYTF.

This rearrangement joins TRBV30 to TRBJ1-2, with a tentative D call TRBD1 (6 bases). The CDR3 totals 13 residues. CDR1 is GTSNPN, CDR2 SVGIG, per germline (reference sequence). The V end was cut by 5 bases, the J end by 3 bases, with 13 bases between. The CDR3 bases are TGTGCCTGGGGACGGGGGGCAGACTATGGCTACACCTTC. Encoded protein: CAWGRGADYGYTF.

This chain connects TRBV18 to TRBJ1-1; D unclear. Germline V gene lookup returns CDR1 KGHSH and CDR2 LQKENI. This CDR3 contains 16 residues. V was trimmed by 3 bases and J by 5 bases, leaving 19 bases between them. The DNA for the CDR3 is TGTGCCAGCTCACCTGTGGCAAACATTCCGAAAACTGAAGCTTTCTTT. It encodes CASSPVANIPKTEAFF.

This clone was counted once. This sequence joins TRBV6-2 or TRBV6-3 and TRBJ1-6; 9 bases map to TRBD1. The CDR3 loop spans 20 amino acids. V lost 4 bases and J lost 10; bases outside the gene matches: 23. Germline-derived CDR1 and CDR2 are MNHEY and SVGEGT. CDR3 DNA: TGTGCCAGCAGTTGGGTGACCGGGACAGGGAACCCTCCGTCGGAGTCACCCCTCCACTTT. It encodes CASSWVTGTGNPPSESPLHF.

The CDR3 here is CASSPRHGGSYEQYF. The CDR3 bases are TGTGCCAGCAGCCCACGGCACGGGGGCTCCTACGAGCAGTACTTC. The chain has TRBV7-3 and TRBJ2-7; D perhaps matches TRBD2 (6 bases). Germline-derived CDR1 and CDR2 are SGHTA and FQGTGA. The CDR3 extends over 15 amino acids. V gave up 5 bases and J gave up 0 bases, with 14 bases separating them.